A selection of T cell receptor beta chains follows, all from one sample in a study of cytomegalovirus exposure and HLA in healthy donors. Measured with immunoSEQ multiplex PCR; TCRdb has only the in-frame clones, and not every one. The sample shows about 140,000 clones, about 68% of them seen only once. The material sequenced was PBMCs. The source is a human donor in good health. Both conserved end residues are part of each CDR3. A D gene is named only where the DNA matches it firmly. Clone size is stated in some rows and not others, as once, few, many or a class when expanded.

-	TRBV4-3	-	TRBJ2-2	CASRGADLNTGELFF	TGCGCCAGCAGGGGGGCCGATTTGAACACCGGGGAGCTGTTTTTT
-	TRBV6-1	-	TRBJ1-2	CASSENRAEGYTF	TGTGCCAGCAGTGAAAACCGCGCTGAGGGCTACACCTTC
TRBD2	TRBV7-9	few	TRBJ2-1	CASSLAGRASYNEQFF	TGTGCCAGCAGCTTAGCCGGGAGGGCTTCCTACAATGAGCAGTTCTTC
TRBD1	TRBV28	-	TRBJ1-5	CASTAPGQGHLYSNQPQHF	TGTGCCAGTACAGCGCCGGGACAGGGACATCTTTATAGCAATCAGCCCCAGCATTTT
TRBD1	TRBV5-1	few	TRBJ1-1	CASSSGQPNTEAFF	TGCGCCAGCAGCTCGGGACAGCCCAACACTGAAGCTTTCTTT
TRBD1	TRBV11-3	-	TRBJ1-2	CASSLGDRDYGYTF	TGTGCCAGCAGCTTAGGGGACAGGGACTATGGCTACACCTTC
TRBD2	TRBV18	-	TRBJ2-3	CASSPRAGADTQYF	TGTGCCAGCTCACCAAGGGCGGGAGCAGATACGCAGTATTTT
TRBD1	TRBV4-3	few	TRBJ1-1	CASSPTQGARTEAFF	TGCGCCAGCAGCCCCACACAGGGGGCGCGGACTGAAGCTTTCTTT
TRBD2	TRBV6-6	-	TRBJ2-7	CASSRRTSGRFYEQYF	TGTGCCAGCAGTCGCCGGACTAGCGGGAGGTTCTACGAGCAGTACTTC
-	TRBV19	once	TRBJ2-1	CASSIGGDYNEQFF	TGTGCCAGTAGTATAGGGGGGGACTACAATGAGCAGTTCTTC
TRBD2	TRBV9	-	TRBJ2-3	CASSVPSGAGRDTQYF	TGTGCCAGCAGCGTCCCTAGCGGGGCTGGCAGAGATACGCAGTATTTT
TRBD2	TRBV27	-	TRBJ2-3	CASSLLPGLASTDTQYF	TGTGCCAGCAGTTTATTGCCGGGACTAGCGTCCACAGATACGCAGTATTTT
TRBD1	TRBV5-1	-	TRBJ1-6	CASSYGSTGDNSPLHF	TGCGCCAGCAGCTATGGATCGACAGGGGATAATTCACCCCTCCACTTT
TRBD1	TRBV6-5	-	TRBJ1-1	CASSQQGINTEAFF	TGTGCCAGCAGCCAACAGGGGATCAACACTGAAGCTTTCTTT
-	TRBV5-4	-	TRBJ2-7	CASSARVGSSYEQYF	TGTGCCAGCAGCGCCAGGGTGGGGTCCTCCTACGAGCAGTACTTC
-	TRBV19	-	TRBJ1-2	CASSIDYAVAF	TGTGCCAGTAGTATAGACTACGCTGTGGCCTTC
-	TRBV28	few	TRBJ2-7	CASLSSASYEQYF	TGTGCCAGCCTTTCTAGCGCTTCCTACGAGCAGTACTTC
TRBD2	TRBV5-5	-	TRBJ2-7	CASSPGLAGGTYEQYF	TGTGCCAGCAGCCCCGGACTAGCGGGAGGAACATACGAGCAGTACTTC
-	TRBV6-5	once	TRBJ2-1	CASKTGLSYNEQFF	TGTGCCAGCAAGACAGGTTTGTCCTACAATGAGCAGTTCTTC
TRBD1	TRBV10-3	-	TRBJ2-7	CAISEADRGLYEQYF	TGTGCCATCAGTGAGGCGGACAGGGGGCTCTACGAGCAGTACTTC
-	TRBV6-6	-	TRBJ1-2	CASIKGEGGGGYGYTF	TGTGCCAGCATCAAGGGAGAGGGAGGGGGGGGCTATGGCTACACCTTC
TRBD1	TRBV2	-	TRBJ1-4	CASSLTLRQGAPTNEKLFF	TGTGCCAGCAGTCTGACTTTACGACAGGGTGCCCCAACTAATGAAAAACTGTTTTTT
-	TRBV9	-	TRBJ2-2	CASSVASGELFF	TGTGCCAGCAGCGTAGCTTCCGGGGAGCTGTTTTTT
TRBD2	TRBV6-6	-	TRBJ2-7	CASSYSGGGGGEQYF	TGTGCCAGCAGTTACTCGGGGGGGGGTGGTGGCGAGCAGTACTTC
TRBD2	TRBV10-3	once	TRBJ2-3	CATSTAWASGISTDTQYF	TGTGCCACCAGTACCGCGTGGGCTAGCGGGATAAGTACAGATACGCAGTATTTT
TRBD1	TRBV19	-	TRBJ1-5	CASRGTGGTQPQHF	TGTGCCAGTAGAGGTACAGGGGGGACTCAGCCCCAGCATTTT
-	TRBV7-6	-	TRBJ2-3	CASSLASRADTQYF	TGTGCCAGCAGCCTCGCAAGCCGCGCAGATACGCAGTATTTT
-	TRBV23-1	once	TRBJ1-1	CASSQGGRTEAFF	TGCGCCAGCAGTCAAGGCGGTCGCACTGAAGCTTTCTTT
TRBD1	TRBV28	-	TRBJ1-2	CASSIGTGGRGGYTF	TGTGCCAGCAGTATAGGGACAGGGGGAAGAGGAGGCTACACCTTC
-	TRBV9	-	TRBJ1-2	CASSVAPGSNYGYTF	TGTGCCAGCAGCGTAGCTCCAGGGTCTAACTATGGCTACACCTTC
-	TRBV28	-	TRBJ1-4	CASQREKLFF	TGTGCCAGCCAGCGGGAAAAACTGTTTTTT
-	TRBV7-3	few	TRBJ2-7	CASSPLGSYEQYF	TGTGCCAGCAGCCCGCTTGGGAGCTACGAGCAGTACTTC
-	TRBV4-3	-	TRBJ1-2	CASSQDRWRSAYGYTF	TGCGCCAGCAGCCAAGATAGGTGGAGGTCGGCCTATGGCTACACCTTC
TRBD1	TRBV18	-	TRBJ1-5	CASSIGSGTVSNQPQHF	TGTGCCAGCTCTATAGGATCCGGGACAGTTAGCAATCAGCCCCAGCATTTT
TRBD2	TRBV10-3	-	TRBJ2-7	CAISVGGSSYEQYF	TGTGCCATCAGTGTGGGCGGGAGTTCCTACGAGCAGTACTTC
TRBD2	TRBV9	-	TRBJ2-3	CASSATSGTRDTQYF	TGTGCCAGCAGCGCTACTAGCGGGACAAGAGATACGCAGTATTTT
TRBD1	TRBV6-5	-	TRBJ2-1	CASSYPGQGNEQFF	TGTGCCAGCAGTTACCCTGGACAGGGAAATGAGCAGTTCTTC
TRBD2	TRBV28	-	TRBJ2-7	CASSPPGLAYEQYF	TGTGCCAGCAGTCCGCCGGGACTAGCGTACGAGCAGTACTTC
-	TRBV6-1	-	TRBJ1-1	CATTAGLNTEAFF	TGTGCCACCACCGCGGGGTTGAACACTGAAGCTTTCTTT
TRBD1	TRBV28	-	TRBJ1-2	CASSSAFRDRGNYGYTF	TGTGCCAGCAGTTCCGCCTTCCGGGACAGGGGTAACTATGGCTACACCTTC
TRBD2	TRBV4-1	-	TRBJ2-5	CASSPRDYPQETQYF	TGCGCCAGCAGCCCCCGGGACTATCCCCAAGAGACCCAGTACTTC
TRBD2	TRBV29-1	-	TRBJ2-7	CSVPSGRAGGYEQYF	TGCAGCGTACCTAGCGGGAGGGCCGGTGGGTACGAGCAGTACTTC